This entry lists 9 T cell receptor beta chains sequenced from one sample in a study of CD4+ T cells in melanoma. Profiling relied on immunoSEQ multiplex PCR, and the TCRdb table lists in-frame clones only, not all of them. The sample contains approximately 9,600 clones, 60% to 85% of which appear only once. Source material: cells from a culture (not recorded whether cultured in vitro). These receptors came from a human donor with melanoma.

This clone was counted between two and nine times. The chain joins TRBV2 to TRBJ2-7; a possible D gene is TRBD2 (5 bases). The CDR3 is 15 amino acids. Germline CDR1 and CDR2: SNHLY and FYNNEI. V lost 5 bases and J lost 7, with 21 bases in between. The CDR3 region has the DNA TGTGCCAGCAGTACGGAGGCTACCCATCGCAATGAGCAGTACTTC. Protein sequence: CASSTEATHRNEQYF.

The CDR3 reads CASSLGLREQYF. CDR3 coding DNA: TGCGCCAGCAGCTTAGGGTTGCGCGAGCAGTACTTC. The chain employs TRBV5-1 and TRBJ2-7, with D unclear. Trimming took 2 bases from V and 6 from J, leaving 9 bases between them. CDR1 is SGHRS and CDR2 is YFSETQ in the germline V gene. This CDR3 has 12 amino acids.

The genes are TRBV27 and TRBJ1-1; D is perhaps TRBD1 (5 bases). Trimming removed 1 base at V and 1 base at J, with 13 bases between. Germline lookup yields CDR1 MNHEY and CDR2 SMNVEV (reference sequence). This CDR3 is built from 16 residues. The CDR3 reads CASSLLVRGRNTEAFF. The CDR3 bases are TGTGCCAGCAGTTTATTAGTCCGGGGGAGGAACACTGAAGCTTTCTTT.

The V and J genes are TRBV4-1 and TRBJ1-4; D is undetermined. Between the trimmed V and J ends, which lost 4 bases and 7 bases, there was a span of 19 bases. This CDR3 comprises 16 residues. Germline V lookup: CDR1 MGHRA, CDR2 YSYEKL. The CDR3 DNA reads as TGCGCCAGCAGCCGATTCCCTGGCGGGTTTGGTGAAAAACTGTTTTTT. Translating gives CASSRFPGGFGEKLFF.

This clone was counted once. The rearrangement uses TRBV19 and TRBJ2-1; 12 positions agree with TRBD2. The ends lost 5 bases at V and 7 bases at J; junction bases unmatched: 9. This CDR3 has 16 amino acids. From germline, CDR1 is LNHDA and CDR2 SQIVND (reference sequence). CDR3 residues: CASSLQLAGGRNEQFF. The CDR3 DNA is TGTGCCAGTAGTCTCCAACTAGCGGGGGGAAGGAATGAGCAGTTCTTC.

The chain joins TRBV9 to TRBJ2-1; D is unresolved. Germline assignment: CDR1 SGDLS and CDR2 YYNGEE. The CDR3 has 15 residues. V gave up 4 bases and J gave up 1 base, with 12 bases separating them. The CDR3 sequence is CASSQEGLSYNEQFF. The DNA for the CDR3 is TGTGCCAGCAGCCAAGAAGGGCTATCCTACAATGAGCAGTTCTTC.

This clone was detected once. This sequence joins TRBV7-9 and TRBJ1-4; perhaps TRBD1 as D (6 bases). The germline gives CDR1 SEHNR, CDR2 FQNEAQ (reference sequence). The V end lost 5 bases, the J end lost 6 bases, and 13 bases lay between the germline ends. The CDR3 loop spans 14 amino acids. Here the CDR3 reads CASSVARGHEKLFF. DNA for the CDR3: TGTGCCAGCAGCGTGGCCAGGGGTCATGAAAAACTGTTTTTT.

The V call is TRBV18, the J call TRBJ2-2; 9 positions agree with TRBD1. The V gene's germline CDR1 is KGHSH and CDR2 LQKENI. The CDR3 consists of 16 residues. J gave up 5 bases and V 3 bases, and 7 bases lay outside the gene matches. The CDR3 sequence is CASSPSGQGGTGELFF. The CDR3 DNA follows: TGTGCCAGCTCACCCTCGGGACAGGGTGGAACCGGGGAGCTGTTTTTT. The whole variable domain, remainder taken from reference TRBV18 and TRBJ2-2, is NAGVMQNPRHLVRRRGQEARLRCSPMKGHSHVYWYRQLPEEGLKFMVYLQKENIIDESGMPKERFSAEFPKEGPSILRIQQVVRGDSAAYFCASSPSGQGGTGELFFGEGSRLTVL.

This chain links TRBV6-5 with TRBJ2-2; D is uncertain. Trimming took 6 bases from V and 5 from J, leaving 13 bases between them. The CDR3 contains 14 residues. Germline values: CDR1 MNHEY, CDR2 SVGAGI. The CDR3 region is CASSDQVLTGELFF. The CDR3 DNA is TGTGCCAGCAGCGACCAGGTTTTGACCGGGGAGCTGTTTTTT.